These 5 T cell receptor beta chains originate from one sample sequenced in a study of response to subunit inactivated influenza vaccine. In TCRdb, the RT-PCR reads were re-called with MiXCR into one record per CDR3 protein. The sample shows about 530,000 distinct CDR3 sequences, about 11% of them seen only once. The sample was PBMCs from blood, taken on the day of vaccination. These receptor sequences come from a man aged 50 to 60 who received an inactivated influenza vaccine.

This clonotype was found many times. The CDR3 nucleotides are TGTGCCAGCGGGGAGGGGGTGACTAATTCCTACGAGCAGTACTTC. Amino acid sequence: CASGEGVTNSYEQYF. The chain has TRBV11-2 and TRBJ2-7; TRBD2 might be the D (7 bases). This CDR3 contains 15 residues. Germline lookup yields CDR1 SGHAT and CDR2 FQNNGV. The V and J ends lost 8 bases and 1 base respectively, with 18 bases between them.

This clonotype was seen a handful of times. The V gene is TRBV11-2, the J gene TRBJ2-3, with D tentatively TRBD2 (6 bases). The CDR3 has 19 residues. Germline assignment: CDR1 SGHAT and CDR2 FQNNGV. The V gene lost 5 bases and the J gene lost 0 bases, with 24 bases spanning the gap. CDR3 DNA: TGTGCCAGCAGCCGCGGGGATTTATCTAGCCTCCTGAGCACAGATACGCAGTATTTT. Translating it yields CASSRGDLSSLLSTDTQYF. Combining the CDR3 with reference TRBV11-2 and TRBJ2-3 gives the whole variable domain EAGVAQSPRYKIIEKRQSVAFWCNPISGHATLYWYQQILGQGPKLLIQFQNNGVVDDSQLPKDRFSAERLKGVDSTLKIQPAKLEDSAVYLCASSRGDLSSLLSTDTQYFGPGTRLTVL.

The gene calls are TRBV5-5 and TRBJ2-5, with D hard to call. V gave up 1 base and J gave up 0 bases, with 13 bases separating them. The CDR3 spans 16 residues. Germline CDR1 reads SGHKS; CDR2 reads YYEKEE (reference sequence). The CDR3 DNA reads TGTGCCAGCAGCTTGTTCGGGCAGAAAGACCAAGAGACCCAGTACTTC. This codes for CASSLFGQKDQETQYF.

The chain recombines TRBV6-2 or TRBV6-3 with TRBJ1-5, with D unclear. From germline, CDR1 is MNHEY and CDR2 SVGEGT. V dropped 5 bases and J dropped 4 bases, with 6 bases sitting between them. The length of the CDR3 is 12 residues. CDR3 DNA sequence: TGTGCCAGCAGTACGAGGAATCAGCCCCAGCATTTT. Its protein is CASSTRNQPQHF.

V and J are TRBV5-1 and TRBJ2-1; no firm D call. V lost 0 bases and J 1 base, leaving 5 bases between the germline ends. The germline CDR1 and CDR2 sequences are SGHRS and YFSETQ. This CDR3 comprises 14 residues. The CDR3 loop is CASSLVHSYNEQFF. The CDR3 DNA follows: TGCGCCAGCAGCTTGGTACATTCCTACAATGAGCAGTTCTTC.